Each of the 17 T cell receptor beta chains below was sequenced from the same sample in a study of neoadjuvant anti-PD-1 for oral cavity cancer. Sequenced by immunoSEQ multiplex PCR; TCRdb stores in-frame clones only, minus some. The sample lists 55,000 to 80,000 clones, about 86% occurring once. The material was PBMCs, obtained before nivolumab (anti-PD-1) treatment. The receptors come from a person aged 35-79 years with oral cavity squamous cell carcinoma.

The rearrangement links TRBV5-4 to TRBJ2-1; 10 bases line up with TRBD2. Trimming took 5 bases from V and 10 from J; bases not matched to a gene: 12. Germline values: CDR1 SGHNT, CDR2 YYREEE (reference sequence). The CDR3 has 15 amino acids. Written as DNA, the CDR3 is TGTGCCAGCAGTTCTAGGGGGACTAGCGTCTCGGAGCAGTTCTTC. It translates to CASSSRGTSVSEQFF.

The gene calls are TRBV28 and TRBJ1-5, with no clear D. Per the germline V gene, CDR1 is MDHEN and CDR2 is SYDVKM. Trimming stripped 4 bases from V and 7 bases from J, with 11 bases between. This CDR3 has 13 amino acids. The CDR3 bases are TGTGCCAGCAGTTCTAGGCACGAACAGCCCCAGCATTTT. Its translation is CASSSRHEQPQHF.

This chain uses TRBV6-1 with TRBJ1-4; 9 bases match TRBD1. The V and J ends lost 6 bases and 11 bases, in that order; junction bases with no gene match: 13. The CDR3 is made up of 15 amino acids. Germline V gives CDR1 MNHNS, CDR2 SASEGT. The CDR3 DNA sequence: TGTGCCAGCAGGGCAACGGACAGGGGAGTCGGGAAACTGTTTTTT. Its protein is CASRATDRGVGKLFF.

The V and J genes are TRBV5-1 and TRBJ2-7, with 10 positions matching TRBD2. CDR3 size: 15 residues. V shed 4 bases, J shed 6 bases, and the junction held 10 bases outside the gene matches. Germline CDR1 and CDR2: SGHRS and YFSETQ. The CDR3 DNA reads TGCGCCAGCAGCGCTTTACTAGCGGGAAAGATCGAGCAGTACTTC. Its translation is CASSALLAGKIEQYF.

The CDR3 loop reads CASSQRRYYEQYF. The DNA for the CDR3 is TGCGCCAGCAGCCAACGCAGATACTACGAGCAGTACTTC. V is TRBV4-1 and J is TRBJ2-7; D gene ambiguous. Trimming cost V 2 bases and J 3 bases, with 8 bases left between them. The CDR3 runs 13 residues. Germline CDR1 MGHRA, CDR2 YSYEKL.

This rearrangement joins TRBV5-1 to TRBJ2-2, with a possible D match to TRBD2 (6 bases). This CDR3 is 14 amino acids long. Trimming removed 6 bases from V and 3 bases from J, with 12 bases in between. CDR1 and CDR2 (germline): SGHRS, YFSETQ. CDR3 bases: TGCGCCAGCACCCTGACGGGGGACACCGGGGAGCTGTTTTTT. It codes for CASTLTGDTGELFF. The variable domain in full, with the rest retrieved from reference TRBV5-1 and TRBJ2-2, is KAGVTQTPRYLIKTRGQQVTLSCSPISGHRSVSWYQQTPGQGLQFLFEYFSETQRNKGNFPGRFSGRQFSNSRSEMNVSTLELGDSALYLCASTLTGDTGELFFGEGSRLTVL.

The rearrangement joins TRBV28 to TRBJ1-5; D gene uncertain. The CDR3 extends over 14 amino acids. Trimming took off 3 bases at V and 5 bases at J, with 11 bases between the two ends. From germline, CDR1 is MDHEN and CDR2 SYDVKM. The CDR3 DNA follows: TGTGCCAGCAGTTTCGAGGCCCATCATCAGCCCCAGCATTTT. This gives the protein CASSFEAHHQPQHF.

The chain is built from TRBV27 and TRBJ2-6; 7 bases agree with TRBD1. This CDR3 region has 16 residues. Germline loops: CDR1 MNHEY, CDR2 SMNVEV (reference sequence). Germline trimming cut 8 bases from V and 2 bases from J; bases unmatched to any gene: 9. The CDR3 DNA reads as TGTGCCAGCCTTCCTTTCACAGGGGCTGGGGCCAACGTCCTGACTTTC. It specifies CASLPFTGAGANVLTF. Filled out from reference TRBV27 and TRBJ2-6, the complete variable domain reads EAQVTQNPRYLITVTGKKLTVTCSQNMNHEYMSWYRQDPGLGLRQIYYSMNVEVTDKGDVPEGYKVSRKEKRNFPLILESPSPNQTSLYFCASLPFTGAGANVLTFGAGSRLTVL.

This clone showed up just a few times. The chain is built from TRBV6-6 and TRBJ1-1, with a weak D call TRBD1 (6 bases). Germline loops: CDR1 MNHNY, CDR2 SVGAGI (reference sequence). The V end lost 6 bases, the J end lost 6 bases, and 20 bases lay between the germline ends. CDR3 length: 15 residues. The CDR3 bases are TGTGCCAGCAGCCAGGTCCGGGGGGCGCATTCTGAAGCTTTCTTT. This gives the protein CASSQVRGAHSEAFF.

This chain uses TRBV29-1 with TRBJ2-2, with TRBD1 matching over 10 bases. With 7 bases clipped from V and 4 bases from J, the junction kept 9 bases outside the gene matches. The length of the CDR3 is 15 residues. The germline V gene has CDR1 SQVTM and CDR2 ANQGSEA. CDR3 nucleotides: TGCAGCGCAGGGGGTGGGACAGGGGTCACCGGGGAGCTGTTTTTT. It is translated as CSAGGGTGVTGELFF.

The rearrangement uses TRBV27 and TRBJ2-5; D may be TRBD2 (6 bases). The CDR3 extends over 15 amino acids. Germline assignment: CDR1 MNHEY and CDR2 SMNVEV (reference sequence). V was shortened by 8 bases and J by 5 bases, with 21 bases between the two germline ends. The CDR3 here is CASRGQPGGWETQYF. The CDR3 nucleotides read TGTGCCAGCCGCGGACAACCCGGAGGGTGGGAGACCCAGTACTTC.

The chain recombines TRBV30 with TRBJ1-1; possible D gene TRBD1, 6 bases. There are 14 residues in the CDR3. V dropped 1 base and J dropped 0 bases, with 9 bases sitting between them. Germline CDR1 and CDR2: GTSNPN and SVGIG (reference sequence). CDR3 in amino acids: CAWSEQGLNTEAFF. In nucleotides, the CDR3 is TGTGCCTGGAGTGAACAGGGACTGAACACTGAAGCTTTCTTT.

The CDR3 spells CASRPGQSTVNYGYTF. CDR3 in DNA: TGTGCCAGTAGGCCGGGACAATCAACCGTTAACTATGGCTACACCTTC. The chain is built from TRBV19 and TRBJ1-2; TRBD1 might be the D (6 bases). Germline V lookup: CDR1 LNHDA, CDR2 SQIVND (reference sequence). The CDR3 contains 16 residues. V lost 6 bases, J lost 1 base, and 18 bases lay in between.

In DNA form, the CDR3 reads TGCGCCAGCAGAGTCCTAGCGGGAGGTAATGAGCAGTTCTTC. It specifies CASRVLAGGNEQFF. The rearrangement joins TRBV10-2 to TRBJ2-1, with 11 bases matching TRBD2. This CDR3 has 14 residues. Germline V CDR1 and CDR2: WSHSY, SAAADI. V lost 6 bases to trimming and J lost 7 bases; unmatched junction nucleotides: 5.

J is TRBJ2-1 and V is TRBV5-1; D is unresolved. Germline loops: CDR1 SGHRS, CDR2 YFSETQ. This CDR3 comprises 15 residues. The V and J ends lost 6 bases and 1 base respectively, with 14 bases between them. Here the CDR3 reads CASTRQSPSYNEQFF. As DNA, the CDR3 is TGCGCCAGCACCCGCCAGTCTCCTTCCTACAATGAGCAGTTCTTC.

The chain uses TRBV2 and TRBJ2-7; D uncertain. Germline values: CDR1 SNHLY, CDR2 FYNNEI. V was pared by 8 bases and J by 0 bases, with 8 bases between. The CDR3 is 12 amino acids. The CDR3 DNA is TGTGCCAGCGCACCTAGCTCCTACGAGCAGTACTTC. It specifies CASAPSSYEQYF. The entire variable domain, with the rest obtained from reference TRBV2 and TRBJ2-7, is as follows: EPEVTQTPSHQVTQMGQEVILRCVPISNHLYFYWYRQILGQKVEFLVSFYNNEISEKSEIFDDQFSVERPDGSNFTLKIRSTKLEDSAMYFCASAPSSYEQYFGPGTRLTVT.

CDR3 nucleotides: TGTGCCAGCAGTTACACTAGATCCTACGAGCAGTACTTC. Protein: CASSYTRSYEQYF. This sequence joins TRBV2 and TRBJ2-7; possibly TRBD2 for D (5 bases). V was trimmed by 5 bases and J by 1 base, leaving 9 bases between them. Germline assignment: CDR1 SNHLY and CDR2 FYNNEI. The CDR3 has 13 amino acids. Drawing the rest from reference TRBV2 and TRBJ2-7, the complete variable domain is EPEVTQTPSHQVTQMGQEVILRCVPISNHLYFYWYRQILGQKVEFLVSFYNNEISEKSEIFDDQFSVERPDGSNFTLKIRSTKLEDSAMYFCASSYTRSYEQYFGPGTRLTVT.